The T cell receptor beta chain described here comes from a study of CD8 T cells in ankylosing spondylitis. Study-wide results and caveats: It was reported that disease-linked clones were significantly enriched in matched ankylosing spondylitis synovial fluid. Reactive arthritis synovial fluid and blood were previously reported to contain some motif variants. Clones linked with disease were CD8+ and fairly uncommon in the peripheral blood. Characteristic of ankylosing spondylitis blood, it appeared, was a TCR beta motif comprising about eight highly homologous variants.

Points on this clonotype: As yet, its antigen is unknown.

The CDR3 consists of 13 residues. Germline loops: CDR1 LNHDA, CDR2 SQIVND (reference sequence). V shed 5 bases, J shed 4 bases, and the junction held 2 bases outside the gene matches. As the method for making TCR beta libraries, quantitative 5'-RACE with molecular barcodes was used. TCRdb ran MiXCR on the 5' RACE reads and lists one entry per CDR3 protein. The sample includes 350,000 to 550,000 distinct CDR3 sequences, 20% to 30% of them seen just once. The source of this sequence is a male donor with ankylosing spondylitis. Sequences were obtained from blood, either unsorted or a sorted T cell fraction (not recorded which). The V and J genes are TRBV19 and TRBJ2-5; 9 nucleotides align to TRBD1. CDR3 loop: CASSADRGETQYF. The DNA for the CDR3 is TGTGCCAGTAGTGCGGACAGGGGAGAGACCCAGTACTTC.